These T cell receptor beta chains were read from a single sample in a study of T cells in Graves' hyperthyroidism and ophthalmopathy. In TCRdb, the multiplex PCR reads were re-called with MiXCR into one record per CDR3 protein. The table includes over 250,000 distinct CDR3 sequences, 22% detected once. Sequencing was performed on blood. These receptors originate from a man aged 25-45 years with Graves' ophthalmopathy. Both conserved end residues are part of each CDR3. Each record gives: D gene, clone size, V gene, J gene, CDR3 DNA, CDR3 protein. A D gene is named only where the DNA matches it firmly. Expanded clones get a size class; other rows say once, few or many, or leave the size out.

-,-,TRBV20-1,TRBJ2-4,TGCAGTGCCCCCCCCAGGGGAACTAGTAAAAACATTCAGTACTTC,CSAPPRGTSKNIQYF
-,-,TRBV5-1,TRBJ2-2,TGCGCCAGCAGCCGGGAAAACACCGGGGAGCTGTTTTTT,CASSRENTGELFF
TRBD2,many,TRBV28,TRBJ2-1,TGTGCCAGCAGTGCTTTAGCGGGAGTCGGCAATGAGCAGTTCTTC,CASSALAGVGNEQFF
TRBD2,many,TRBV27,TRBJ2-2,TGTGCCAGCAGTTTAGTAAGCCTAGCGGGAGTATCCGGGGAGCTGTTTTTT,CASSLVSLAGVSGELFF
-,-,TRBV6-5,TRBJ2-2,TGTGCCAGCAGTTACCTTCAGCTACGGGACACCGGGGAGCTGTTTTTT,CASSYLQLRDTGELFF
TRBD2,many,TRBV11-2,TRBJ2-1,TGTGCCAGCGGTCTCGGGGTGACTAGCGTTTTTCTTGAGCAGTTCTTC,CASGLGVTSVFLEQFF
TRBD1,few,TRBV9,TRBJ1-2,TGTGCCAGCAGCGACAGGACAGGAAACTATGGCTACACCTTC,CASSDRTGNYGYTF
-,-,TRBV27,TRBJ2-2,TGTGCCAGCAGTTTATCAGCCAGAATTAACACCGGGGAGCTGTTTTTT,CASSLSARINTGELFF
TRBD2,many,TRBV9,TRBJ2-1,TGTGCCAGCAGCGACCCCACTCTAGGACTAGCGGGAGGACAATACAATGAGCAGTTCTTC,CASSDPTLGLAGGQYNEQFF
-,many,TRBV5-1,TRBJ1-1,TGCGCCAGCAGCTTGGCGAGGGACCTGGGGAAGACTGAAGCTTTCTTT,CASSLARDLGKTEAFF
-,many,TRBV5-6,TRBJ1-2,TGTGCCAGCAGCTTGGAACAGAACTATGGCTACACCTTC,CASSLEQNYGYTF
-,-,TRBV7-2,TRBJ1-1,TGTGCCAGCAGCTTGCGGGACACTATTGAAGCTTTCTTT,CASSLRDTIEAFF
-,few,TRBV5-1,TRBJ1-2,TGCACCAGCAGCTTGTCCTGGGGCCGGTCCTATGGCTACACCTTC,CTSSLSWGRSYGYTF
TRBD2,-,TRBV7-9,TRBJ2-3,TGTGCCAGCAGCTTATCTAGCGGACCCACAGATACGCAGTATTTT,CASSLSSGPTDTQYF
TRBD2,many,TRBV4-2,TRBJ2-2,TGTGCCAGCAGCCAGGGGACTAGCGGGAACACCGGGGAGCTGTTTTTT,CASSQGTSGNTGELFF
TRBD2,few,TRBV7-8,TRBJ2-1,TGTGCCAGCAGCAGACTAGCGGGAGCTCTGTCTGAGCAGTTCTTC,CASSRLAGALSEQFF
-,many,TRBV20-1,TRBJ2-7,TGCAGTGCTAGGGTTCAGGGGCCCGTTGACGAGCAGTACTTC,CSARVQGPVDEQYF
TRBD2,many,TRBV28,TRBJ2-1,TGTGCCAGCAGTTTATTAGGACTAGCGGGACGATTAGAGCAGTTCTTC,CASSLLGLAGRLEQFF
TRBD1,-,TRBV19,TRBJ2-4,TGTGCCAGTAGCGAGGACAGGGGTCCCAAAAACATTCAGTACTTC,CASSEDRGPKNIQYF
TRBD1,many,TRBV7-3,TRBJ2-2,TGTGCCAGCAGGCCTACAGGGGGGAACACCGGGGAGCTGTTTTTT,CASRPTGGNTGELFF
TRBD2,few,TRBV7-9,TRBJ2-1,TGTGCCAGCAGGATCGATCCGGGACTAGCGGGAGTAGGCCACTCCTACAATGAGCAGTTCTTC,CASRIDPGLAGVGHSYNEQFF
TRBD1,many,TRBV2,TRBJ2-7,TGTGCCAGCAGTGAAGGTGGGGACAGGGGCTACGAGCAGTACTTC,CASSEGGDRGYEQYF
TRBD2,few,TRBV11-2,TRBJ2-5,TGTGCCAGCAGCGACGGGACTAGCGGGAGGGCCCGTGAGACCCAGTACTTC,CASSDGTSGRARETQYF
-,few,TRBV7-8,TRBJ1-5,TGTGCCAGCAGCCACGCATCGGAAAGTCGTCCCCAGCATTTT,CASSHASESRPQHF
-,few,TRBV7-8,TRBJ1-1,TGTGCCAGCAGCCAATTCGACAGTGTGAACACTGAAGCTTTCTTT,CASSQFDSVNTEAFF
-,few,TRBV6-1,TRBJ2-3,TGTGCCAGCAGGGCCGTCTTTCCCACAGATACGCAGTATTTT,CASRAVFPTDTQYF
-,-,TRBV7-2,TRBJ1-5,TGTGCCAGCAGCTTAGCACCCCTATTGACAGGACGGATGTCCAATCAGCCCCAGCATTTT,CASSLAPLLTGRMSNQPQHF
TRBD2,-,TRBV5-1,TRBJ2-5,TGCGCCAGCAGCTTTTCGACTAGCGGGCCCGGCCGGGAGACCCAGTACTTC,CASSFSTSGPGRETQYF
-,-,TRBV4-3,TRBJ2-2,TGCGCCAGCAGCCAAGTCCGGGGGCGGGAGCTGTTTTTT,CASSQVRGRELFF
-,few,TRBV7-8,TRBJ2-1,TGTGCCAGCAGTCTAATGGGGGGCGGGAGAAGAGTTAGATACAATGAGCAGTTCTTC,CASSLMGGGRRVRYNEQFF
-,few,TRBV5-6,TRBJ2-1,TGTGCCAGCAGCCAGACTAGTTTGGAGCAGTTCTTC,CASSQTSLEQFF
-,-,TRBV5-1,TRBJ1-2,TGCGCCAGCAGCTTCTCGACCGACAACTATGGCTACACCTTC,CASSFSTDNYGYTF
TRBD2,few,TRBV28,TRBJ2-4,TGTGCCAGCCTGTCCTTTTCGGGAGGGGCGAACATTCAGTACTTC,CASLSFSGGANIQYF
TRBD2,few,TRBV6-6,TRBJ2-3,TGTGCCAGCAGTTACACGGGGACTAGCGGAACAGATACGCAGTATTTT,CASSYTGTSGTDTQYF
TRBD1,-,TRBV19,TRBJ2-5,TGTGCCAGTAGTTCCCGGGACAGAATGGGCCAGTACTTC,CASSSRDRMGQYF
-,-,TRBV7-8,TRBJ2-5,TGTGCCAGCAGCTCCCTAGGGGAAGAGACCCAGTACTTC,CASSSLGEETQYF
-,few,TRBV7-9,TRBJ1-1,TGTGCCAGCAGCTGGGGGGGCGTGGGGAACACTGAAGCTTTCTTT,CASSWGGVGNTEAFF
TRBD1,many,TRBV28,TRBJ2-7,TGTGCCAGCAACAAGGACAGGCTGTCCTACGAGCAGTACTTC,CASNKDRLSYEQYF
TRBD2,-,TRBV2,TRBJ2-1,TGTGCCAGCAGGGCTGAGCGGGGGACCTACAATGAGCAGTTCTTC,CASRAERGTYNEQFF
-,-,TRBV12-3/TRBV12-4,TRBJ2-7,TGTGCCAGCAGTTTCAATCTGGTCTACGAGCAGTACTTC,CASSFNLVYEQYF
TRBD2,many,TRBV2,TRBJ2-1,TGTGCCAGCAGTGAACGGTTAGCGGGAGTGTCCTACAATGAGCAGTTCTTC,CASSERLAGVSYNEQFF
TRBD2,few,TRBV7-2,TRBJ2-3,TGTGCCAGCAGCTTAGAGGCGGCGGCGGGAGGGCCCGGAGATACGCAGTATTTT,CASSLEAAAGGPGDTQYF
TRBD1,many,TRBV28,TRBJ1-1,TGTGCCAGCACTCTATCCGGGACAGGGGGCACTGAAGCTTTCTTT,CASTLSGTGGTEAFF
-,-,TRBV2,TRBJ1-1,TGTGCCAGCAGTGAAAGGCCCCAGGTTGAAGCTTTCTTT,CASSERPQVEAFF
TRBD2,many,TRBV20-1,TRBJ2-7,TGCAGTGCTAGAGATCGACTAGCGGTCACCTACGAGCAGTACTTC,CSARDRLAVTYEQYF
TRBD2,-,TRBV5-4,TRBJ2-1,TGTGCCAGCAGCTTGGCTAGCGGGAGGGCCTATGAGCAGTTCTTC,CASSLASGRAYEQFF
TRBD2,-,TRBV7-9,TRBJ2-5,TGTGCCAGCAGCCCCGCTAGCGGAAAAGAGACCCAGTACTTC,CASSPASGKETQYF
-,few,TRBV28,TRBJ2-1,TGTGCCAGCAGTTCTCCTACTAGAGGGGGTGAGCAGTTCTTC,CASSSPTRGGEQFF